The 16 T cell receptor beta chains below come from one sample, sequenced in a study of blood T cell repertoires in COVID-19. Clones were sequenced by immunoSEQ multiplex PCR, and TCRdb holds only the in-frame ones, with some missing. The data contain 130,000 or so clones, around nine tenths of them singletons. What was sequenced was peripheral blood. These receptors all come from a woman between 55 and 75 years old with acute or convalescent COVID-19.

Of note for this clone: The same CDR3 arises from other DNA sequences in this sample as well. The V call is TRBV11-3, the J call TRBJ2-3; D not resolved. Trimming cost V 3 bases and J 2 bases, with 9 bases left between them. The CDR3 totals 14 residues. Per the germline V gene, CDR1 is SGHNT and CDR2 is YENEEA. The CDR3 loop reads CASSLGRSTDTQYF. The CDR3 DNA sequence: TGTGCCAGCAGCTTGGGCAGATCCACAGATACGCAGTATTTT.

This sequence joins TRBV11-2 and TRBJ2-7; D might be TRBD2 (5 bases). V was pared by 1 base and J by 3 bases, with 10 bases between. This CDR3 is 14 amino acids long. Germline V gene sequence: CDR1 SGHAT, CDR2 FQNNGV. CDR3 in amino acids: CASSLVGSDYEQYF. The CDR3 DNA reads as TGTGCCAGCAGCTTAGTCGGTAGCGACTACGAGCAGTACTTC.

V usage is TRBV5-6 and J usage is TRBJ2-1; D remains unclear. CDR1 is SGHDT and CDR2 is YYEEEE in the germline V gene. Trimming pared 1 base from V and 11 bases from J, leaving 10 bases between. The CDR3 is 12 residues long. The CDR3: CASSLTRVQQFF. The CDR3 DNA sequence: TGTGCCAGCAGCTTGACCCGGGTTCAGCAGTTCTTC.

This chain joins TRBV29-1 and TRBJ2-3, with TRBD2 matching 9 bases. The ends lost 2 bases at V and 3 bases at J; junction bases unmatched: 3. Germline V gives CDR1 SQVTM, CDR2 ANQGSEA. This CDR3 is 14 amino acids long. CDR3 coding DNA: TGCAGCGTTGAAACTAGCGGGTCGACAGATACGCAGTATTTT. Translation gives CSVETSGSTDTQYF.

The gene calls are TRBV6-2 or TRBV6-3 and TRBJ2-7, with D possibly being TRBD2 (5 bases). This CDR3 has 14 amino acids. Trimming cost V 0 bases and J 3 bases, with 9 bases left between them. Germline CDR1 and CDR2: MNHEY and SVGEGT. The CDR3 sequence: CASSYSDSVYEQYF. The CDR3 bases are TGTGCCAGCAGTTACTCGGACTCGGTCTACGAGCAGTACTTC.

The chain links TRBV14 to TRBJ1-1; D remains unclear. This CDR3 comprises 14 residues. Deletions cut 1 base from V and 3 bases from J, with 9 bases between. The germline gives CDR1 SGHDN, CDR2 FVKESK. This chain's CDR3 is CASSQVSLHTEAFF. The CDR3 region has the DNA TGTGCCAGCAGCCAAGTGAGCCTCCACACTGAAGCTTTCTTT.

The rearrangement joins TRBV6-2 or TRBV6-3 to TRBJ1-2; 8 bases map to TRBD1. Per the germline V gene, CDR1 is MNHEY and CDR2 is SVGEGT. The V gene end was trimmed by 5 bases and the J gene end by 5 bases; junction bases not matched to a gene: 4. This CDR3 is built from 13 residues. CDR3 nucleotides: TGTGCCAGCAGTCCGACAGGGGATTATGGCTACACCTTC. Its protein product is CASSPTGDYGYTF.

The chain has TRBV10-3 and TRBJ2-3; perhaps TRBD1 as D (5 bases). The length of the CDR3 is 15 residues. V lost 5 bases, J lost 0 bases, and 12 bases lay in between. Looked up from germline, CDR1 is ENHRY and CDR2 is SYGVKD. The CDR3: CAISTDGHSTDTQYF. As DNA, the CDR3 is TGTGCCATCAGTACGGACGGACATAGCACAGATACGCAGTATTTT.

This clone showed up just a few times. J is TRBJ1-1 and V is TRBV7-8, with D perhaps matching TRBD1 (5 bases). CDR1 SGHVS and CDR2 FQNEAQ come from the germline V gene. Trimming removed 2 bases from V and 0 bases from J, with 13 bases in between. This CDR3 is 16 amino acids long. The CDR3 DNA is TGTGCCAGCAGCTTAAAAAGGGGCGAGATGAACACTGAAGCTTTCTTT. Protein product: CASSLKRGEMNTEAFF.

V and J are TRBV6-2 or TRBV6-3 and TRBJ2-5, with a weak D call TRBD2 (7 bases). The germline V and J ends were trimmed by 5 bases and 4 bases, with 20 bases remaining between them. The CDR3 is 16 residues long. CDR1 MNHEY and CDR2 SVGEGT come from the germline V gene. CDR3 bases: TGTGCCAGCAGTCAGGGAGGGGGGCGGTTACGAGAGACCCAGTACTTC. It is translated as CASSQGGGRLRETQYF.

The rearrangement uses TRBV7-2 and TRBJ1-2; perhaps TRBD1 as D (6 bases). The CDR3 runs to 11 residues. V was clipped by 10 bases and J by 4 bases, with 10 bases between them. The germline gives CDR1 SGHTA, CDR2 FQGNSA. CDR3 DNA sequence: TGTGCCACCGGACAGACCTATGGCTACACCTTC. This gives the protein CATGQTYGYTF. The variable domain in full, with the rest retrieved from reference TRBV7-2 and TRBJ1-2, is GAGVSQSPSNKVTEKGKDVELRCDPISGHTALYWYRQSLGQGLEFLIYFQGNSAPDKSGLPSDRFSAERTGGSVSTLTIQRTQQEDSAVYLCATGQTYGYTFGSGTRLTVV.

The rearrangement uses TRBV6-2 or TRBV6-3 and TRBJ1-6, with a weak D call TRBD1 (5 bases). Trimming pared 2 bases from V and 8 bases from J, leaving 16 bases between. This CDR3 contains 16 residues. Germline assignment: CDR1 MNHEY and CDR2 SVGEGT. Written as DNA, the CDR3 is TGTGCCAGCAGTTACCTGATCAGGGCCCCGGATTCACCCCTCCACTTT. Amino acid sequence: CASSYLIRAPDSPLHF.

CDR3: CASSPRTGSEKLFF. Written as DNA, the CDR3 is TGTGCCAGCAGCCCCCGGACAGGGAGTGAAAAACTGTTTTTT. This chain uses TRBV7-9 with TRBJ1-4; the match to TRBD1 covers 8 bases. Germline CDR1 and CDR2: SEHNR and FQNEAQ (reference sequence). J lost 7 bases, V lost 5 bases, and 6 bases had no gene match. This CDR3 has 14 residues.

The chain's CDR3 is CSASRGQGGSYNEQFF. CDR3 sequence (DNA): TGCAGTGCTAGTCGAGGACAGGGAGGCTCCTACAATGAGCAGTTCTTC. The chain recombines TRBV20-1 with TRBJ2-1, with 8 positions matching TRBD1. J was trimmed by 0 bases and V by 3 bases; bases with no gene match: 7. The V gene's germline CDR1 is DFQATT and CDR2 SNEGSKA (reference sequence). CDR3 length equals 16 residues.

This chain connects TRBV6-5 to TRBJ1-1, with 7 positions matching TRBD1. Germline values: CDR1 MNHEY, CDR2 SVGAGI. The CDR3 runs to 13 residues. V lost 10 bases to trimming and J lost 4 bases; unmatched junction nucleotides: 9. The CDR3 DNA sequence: TGTGCCATCCGAGGGGGCAGGGGCACTGAAGCTTTCTTT. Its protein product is CAIRGGRGTEAFF.

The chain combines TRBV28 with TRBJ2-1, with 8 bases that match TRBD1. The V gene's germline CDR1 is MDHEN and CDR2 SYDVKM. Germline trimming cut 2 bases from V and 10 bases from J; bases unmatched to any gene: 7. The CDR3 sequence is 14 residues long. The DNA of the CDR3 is TGTGCCAGCAGTTTAGTGACAGGGGATGAAGAGCAGTTCTTC. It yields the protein CASSLVTGDEEQFF. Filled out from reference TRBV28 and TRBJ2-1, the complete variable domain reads DVKVTQSSRYLVKRTGEKVFLECVQDMDHENMFWYRQDPGLGLRLIYFSYDVKMKEKGDIPEGYSVSREKKERFSLILESASTNQTSMYLCASSLVTGDEEQFFGPGTRLTVL.